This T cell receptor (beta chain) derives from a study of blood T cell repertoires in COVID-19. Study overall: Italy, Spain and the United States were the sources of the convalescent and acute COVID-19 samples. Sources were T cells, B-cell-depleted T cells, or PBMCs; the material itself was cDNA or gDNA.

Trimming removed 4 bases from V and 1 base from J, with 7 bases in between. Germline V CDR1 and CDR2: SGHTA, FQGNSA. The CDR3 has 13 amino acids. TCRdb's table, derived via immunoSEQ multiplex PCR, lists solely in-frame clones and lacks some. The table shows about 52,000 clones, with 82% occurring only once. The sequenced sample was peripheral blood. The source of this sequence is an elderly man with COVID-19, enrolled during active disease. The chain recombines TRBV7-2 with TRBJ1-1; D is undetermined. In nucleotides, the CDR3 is TGTGCCAGCAGCTACCGACAGAACACTGAAGCTTTCTTT. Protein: CASSYRQNTEAFF.